This paragraph covers one TCR beta chain sequence. Its specificity is not known. This entry comes from a study of CD8+CD57+ T cells in acquired aplastic anemia. Study overall: DNA per sorted CD4+ or CD8+ sample ranged roughly 0.17 to 27.4 ug, averaging roughly 3.5 ug.

Overall study findings and caveats: Found in both controls and patients were 25 to 35 CD8+ CDR3 sequences. Researchers reported that CD8+ Simpson's diversity was not significantly different in patients versus controls.

Losses at the gene ends were 2 bases for V and 7 bases for J; bases not matched to a gene: 13. Germline V gene data show CDR1 as SGHKS and CDR2 as YYEKEE (reference sequence). This CDR3 has 17 residues. Selection for sequencing was limited to patients who had shown CD8+CD57+ cell expansion by flow cytometry. The cohort consisted entirely of patients having severe acquired aplastic anemia. Genomic DNA acted as the template from which TCR beta VDJ combination and CDR3 sequence profiling were carried out. One entry per CDR3 protein results from TCRdb running MiXCR on the reads. The repertoire consists of around 200,000 distinct CDR3 sequences, with about half occurring once and the leading ten covering just under 20%.

The receptor was derived from a human donor with aplastic anemia. The chain has TRBV5-5 and TRBJ2-1, with 9 bases that match TRBD2. Sequencing input: sorted CD4+, CD8+, or CD8+CD57+ T cells (not recorded which) from PBMCs. The CDR3 nucleotides are TGTGCCAGCAGCTTCGGTTTGGGGCGGGGGGGATTAAATGAGCAGTTCTTC. This codes for CASSFGLGRGGLNEQFF.